One T cell receptor (beta chain) is described in this entry. This specimen comes from a study of blood T cell repertoires in COVID-19. Study-wide context: Sources were T cells, B-cell-depleted T cells, or PBMCs; the material itself was cDNA or gDNA.

As processed by the authors: Using reference gene primer amplification, nucleated cell counts were estimated. The table came from immunoSEQ multiplex PCR; TCRdb's copy has only in-frame clones and leaves some out. V and J calls and clone size are copied from that table; D and trimming were computed from the DNA. The data show around 300,000 clones, with 88% seen just once and approximately 4% held by the top ten. Sequencing used peripheral blood. The receptor was derived from a woman in her fifties or sixties with active or convalescent COVID-19.

The CDR3, as DNA: TGTGCCAGTATAGGAGAAGGGGCCTATAGCAATCAGCCCCAGCATTTT. This codes for CASIGEGAYSNQPQHF. The V gene is TRBV19, the J gene TRBJ1-5; TRBD1 might be the D (5 bases). CDR3 length: 16 amino acids. Germline CDR1 LNHDA, CDR2 SQIVND (reference sequence). V lost 7 bases and J lost 0, with 16 bases in between.